The present entry profiles one T cell receptor beta chain with its context. Its antigen is not identified. TCRdb keeps only in-frame clones here, not all; method: immunoSEQ multiplex PCR. The repertoire holds around 550,000 clones, with 90% to 97% as singletons. This entry belongs to a study of shared clonotypes between healthy human individuals. Study-level points and caveats: It was anticipated that sequencing depth would influence how many clonotypes donors shared. Unshared clonotypes carried lower generation probabilities than those common to all four donors. Sorted-subset sequencing, rarefaction showed, was incomplete despite large depth.

Germline CDR1 is MNHNY and CDR2 is SVGAGI (reference sequence). The CDR3 has 14 amino acids. Trimming cost V 6 bases and J 4 bases; bases outside gene matches: 8. V is TRBV6-6 and J is TRBJ1-2, with 7 bases fitting TRBD1. This TCR was recovered from a woman under 40 in good health. The specimen sequenced was naive CD4+ T cells sorted from blood. The subset was: CD45RA+ positively selected. For the CDR3, the DNA is TGTGCCAGCAGGGATAGGGGGCAGGGCTATGGCTACACCTTC. Translation: CASRDRGQGYGYTF.